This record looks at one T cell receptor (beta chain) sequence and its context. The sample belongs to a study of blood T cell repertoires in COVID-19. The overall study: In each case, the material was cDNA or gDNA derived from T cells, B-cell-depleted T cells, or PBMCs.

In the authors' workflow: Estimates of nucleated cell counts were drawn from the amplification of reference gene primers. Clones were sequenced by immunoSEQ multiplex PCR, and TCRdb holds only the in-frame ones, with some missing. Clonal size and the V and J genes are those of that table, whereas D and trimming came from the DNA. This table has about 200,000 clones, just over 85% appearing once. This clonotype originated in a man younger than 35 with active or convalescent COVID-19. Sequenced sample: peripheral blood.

The CDR3 DNA is TGTGCCAGCTCACCACCTTCTCGCAGGGGTAACGAGCAGTACTTC. It is translated as CASSPPSRRGNEQYF. The chain is built from TRBV18 and TRBJ2-7, with D perhaps TRBD1 (6 bases). The CDR3 contains 15 residues. The V gene's germline CDR1 is KGHSH and CDR2 LQKENI. Trimming took 0 bases from V and 5 from J, leaving 14 bases between them. The variable domain in full, with the rest retrieved from reference TRBV18 and TRBJ2-7, is NAGVMQNPRHLVRRRGQEARLRCSPMKGHSHVYWYRQLPEEGLKFMVYLQKENIIDESGMPKERFSAEFPKEGPSILRIQQVVRGDSAAYFCASSPPSRRGNEQYFGPGTRLTVT.